This TCR beta chain is from a study of shared clonotypes between healthy human individuals. The assay was immunoSEQ multiplex PCR, and TCRdb's table has in-frame clones only and misses some. Found here are about 2.2 million clones, roughly 93% of them singletons; the top ten hold about 1.6%. Trimming shortened V by 2 bases and J by 8 bases, and 16 bases separated the two germline ends. This CDR3 contains 15 residues. Germline assignment: CDR1 MDHEN and CDR2 SYDVKM. The naive CD8 population came from CD45RO-negative cells selected for CCR7, without terminally differentiated effector memory CD45RA+ cells. Healthy HIV-negative adults without recent acute infections or vaccinations served as donors.

Sequencing was carried out using naive CD8+ T cells from PBMCs. V usage is TRBV28 and J usage is TRBJ2-1, with D possibly being TRBD1 or TRBD2 (5 bases each). The receptor was derived from a man between 18 and 29 years old in good health. Some clones in this sample may be carry-over from other donors' samples. CDR3 sequence reads: CASSLVQTGTDEQFF. The DNA for the CDR3 is TGTGCCAGCAGTTTAGTTCAGACTGGGACGGATGAGCAGTTCTTC.